The T cell receptor beta chain under discussion was sequenced for a study of shared clonotypes between healthy human individuals. Turning to the study itself: The cohort had two women and a few men, ages 18 to 49.

Each sample came from a Caucasian adult donor living in Nashville, Tennessee. Authors' analysis steps: As immunoSEQ supplied junction-only sequences (without quality scores), filtering differed. Using immunoSEQ multiplex PCR, the repertoire was profiled, and TCRdb retains in-frame clones only, with some absent. That table gives V, J and clone size, and the DNA gave D and trimming. The sample consists of 600,000 to 750,000 clones, roughly 87% of them appearing once. The germline CDR1 and CDR2 sequences are MNHEY and SVGAGI. The CDR3 loop spans 14 amino acids. Trimming at V came to 5 bases and at J to 7 bases, leaving 7 bases not matched to a gene. Study-wide findings and caveats: Across subsets, estimated richness was generally greater for naive than for memory populations.

To note about this clone: The antigen is unknown.

The sequencing sample was made of memory CD8+ T cells from PBMCs. This sample's subset: CD45RO+ cells pooled with CCR7-negative TemRA cells. V gene TRBV6-5 combines with J gene TRBJ1-5, with TRBD1 matching 8 bases. The receptor was derived from a man younger than 35 in good health. Some clones in this sample may be carry-over from other donors' samples. The CDR3 sequence: CASSPGTGYQPQHF. CDR3 DNA: TGTGCCAGCAGTCCCGGGACAGGATACCAGCCCCAGCATTTT.